Sequencing of this T cell receptor beta chain was carried out in a study of cytomegalovirus exposure and HLA in healthy donors. Vbeta (60) and Jbeta (13) primers were used in the PCR. Measured with immunoSEQ multiplex PCR; TCRdb has only the in-frame clones, and not every one. The table lists roughly 97,000 clones, roughly 10% of them singletons, with just over 5% in the top ten. CDR1 SGHRS and CDR2 YFSETQ come from the germline V gene. This CDR3 spans 14 amino acids. V shed 4 bases and J 3 bases; nucleotides not matched to a gene: 2. Note on this clone: Its antigen is as yet unknown.

General study results and limits: A missense variant in DCLRE1C was later tied to TCR beta V- and J-gene trimming.

The clonotype originates from a man aged 45-65 years in good health and CMV-seropositive. The genes are TRBV5-1 and TRBJ2-5; TRBD2 aligns across 11 bases. The sequenced sample consisted of PBMCs. This CDR3 reads CASSQGLAEETQYF. CDR3 bases: TGCGCCAGCAGCCAGGGACTAGCGGAAGAGACCCAGTACTTC.